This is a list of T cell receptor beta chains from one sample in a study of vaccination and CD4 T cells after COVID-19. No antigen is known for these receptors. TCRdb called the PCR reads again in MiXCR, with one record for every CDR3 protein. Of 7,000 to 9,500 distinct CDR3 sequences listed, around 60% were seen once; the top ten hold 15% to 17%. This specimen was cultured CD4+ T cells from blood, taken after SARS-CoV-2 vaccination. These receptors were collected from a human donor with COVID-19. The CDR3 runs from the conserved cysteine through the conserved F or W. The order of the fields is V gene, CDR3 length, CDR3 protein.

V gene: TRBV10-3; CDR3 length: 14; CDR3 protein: CAISEGESTDTQYF
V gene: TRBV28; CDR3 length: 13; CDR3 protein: CASSSGQFYGYTF
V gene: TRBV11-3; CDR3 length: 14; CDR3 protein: CASSLDRQGETQYF
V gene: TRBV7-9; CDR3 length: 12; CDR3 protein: CASSPPTYGYTF
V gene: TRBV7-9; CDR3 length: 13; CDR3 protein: CASSLGEGGRQYF
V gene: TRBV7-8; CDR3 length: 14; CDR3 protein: CASSPYGGTDTQYF
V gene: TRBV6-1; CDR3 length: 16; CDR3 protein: CASSLDRDRVPYEQYF
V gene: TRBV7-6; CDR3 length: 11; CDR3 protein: CASSVGDEQFF
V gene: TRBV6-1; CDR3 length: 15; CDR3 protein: CASSPDRAHGQPQHF
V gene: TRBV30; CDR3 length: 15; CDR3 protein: CAWSQTGARGETQYF
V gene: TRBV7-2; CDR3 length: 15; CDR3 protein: CASSPLAGAGGTQYF
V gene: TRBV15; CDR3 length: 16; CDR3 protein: CATTIGPGGGDNEQFF
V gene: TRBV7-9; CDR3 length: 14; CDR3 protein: CASSVPGQGSEQYF
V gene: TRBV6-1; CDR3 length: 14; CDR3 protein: CASSESGGLAGYTF
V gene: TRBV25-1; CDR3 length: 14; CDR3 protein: CASELAGGRETQYF
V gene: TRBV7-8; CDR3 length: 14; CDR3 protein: CASSRDRRDYEQYF
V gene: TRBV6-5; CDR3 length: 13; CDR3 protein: CASSYPESYEQYF
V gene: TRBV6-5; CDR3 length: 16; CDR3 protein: CASSYGPTSGSYEQYF
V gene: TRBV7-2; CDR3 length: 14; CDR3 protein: CASSLRVGGQPQHF
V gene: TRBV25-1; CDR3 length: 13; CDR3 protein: CASNRGVGTPLHF
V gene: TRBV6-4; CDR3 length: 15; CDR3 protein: CASSEVDRDNSPLHF
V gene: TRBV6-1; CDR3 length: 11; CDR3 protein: CASRESRISFF
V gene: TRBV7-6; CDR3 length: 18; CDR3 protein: CASSSGLAGGGSTDTQYF
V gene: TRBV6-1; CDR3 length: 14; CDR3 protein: CASSRQGALTEAFF
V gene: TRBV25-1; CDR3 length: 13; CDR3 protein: CASRKEGTDTQYF
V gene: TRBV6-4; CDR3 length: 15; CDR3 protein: CASSVRPGVNSPLHF
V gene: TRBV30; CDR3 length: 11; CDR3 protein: CAWSGDTEAFF
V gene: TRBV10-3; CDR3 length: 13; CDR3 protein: CASRGGPGETQYF
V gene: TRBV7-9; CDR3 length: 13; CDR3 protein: CASSRNTNYGYTF
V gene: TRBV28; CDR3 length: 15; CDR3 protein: CASTPTGPSNQPQHF
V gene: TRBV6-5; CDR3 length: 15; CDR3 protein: CASSYSTGSGTEAFF
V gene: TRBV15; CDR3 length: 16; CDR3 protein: CATSRTPQGANTEAFF
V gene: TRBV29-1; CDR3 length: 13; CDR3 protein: CSVGQGASDTQYF
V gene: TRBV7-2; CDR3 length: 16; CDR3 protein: CASSLGGGAVENEQFF
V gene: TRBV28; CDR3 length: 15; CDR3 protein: CASSPQGRGNQPQHF
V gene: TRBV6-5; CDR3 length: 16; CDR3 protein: CASSYGPHMDNYGYTF
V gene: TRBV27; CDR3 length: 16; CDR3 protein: CASRIQGRGVLGGYTF
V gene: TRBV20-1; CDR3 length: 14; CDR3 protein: CSAQTSGGSYEQYF
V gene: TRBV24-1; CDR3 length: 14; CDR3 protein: CATSGGLAWETQYF
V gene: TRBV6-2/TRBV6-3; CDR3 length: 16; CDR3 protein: CASRLQDRAGANVLTF
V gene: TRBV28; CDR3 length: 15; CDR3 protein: CASSLSGGYTGELFF
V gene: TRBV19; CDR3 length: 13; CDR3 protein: CASSMARDYEQYF
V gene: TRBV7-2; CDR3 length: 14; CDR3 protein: CASSLNAGGGPQHF
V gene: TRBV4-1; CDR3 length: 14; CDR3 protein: CASSHLGRAEGYTF
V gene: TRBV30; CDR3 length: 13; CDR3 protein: CAWGVGVGQPQHF
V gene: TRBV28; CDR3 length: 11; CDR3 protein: CASSFSGTQYF
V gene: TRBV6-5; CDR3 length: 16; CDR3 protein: CASSSRAGGGTDTQYF
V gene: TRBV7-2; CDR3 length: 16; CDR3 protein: CASSLDTGPGNQPQHF
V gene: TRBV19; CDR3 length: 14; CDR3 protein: CASTPLADNSPLHF
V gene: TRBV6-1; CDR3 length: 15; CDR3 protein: CASKAEELAKNIQYF
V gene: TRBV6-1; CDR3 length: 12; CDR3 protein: CASSEMRAPPAF
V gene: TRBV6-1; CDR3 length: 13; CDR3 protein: CASSETMENTIYF
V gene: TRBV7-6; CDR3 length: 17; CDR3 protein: CASSLGSRDTHNQPQHF
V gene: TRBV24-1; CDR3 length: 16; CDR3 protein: CATSDQTAFSYNEQFF
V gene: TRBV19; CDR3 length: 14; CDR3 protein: CASSTTGGRTEAFF